This entry concerns a single T cell receptor (beta chain). The data belong to a study of shared clonotypes between healthy human individuals. V lost 2 bases and J lost 4; bases outside the gene matches: 5. The V gene's germline CDR1 is SGHRS and CDR2 YFSETQ. This CDR3 contains 15 residues. The table came from immunoSEQ multiplex PCR; TCRdb's copy has only in-frame clones and leaves some out. The sample shows about 1.5 million clones, 98% of them seen only once. Input material: naive CD4+ T cells sorted from blood. As to subset: CD45RA+ positively selected. This chain joins TRBV5-1 and TRBJ2-1; TRBD2 matches at 8 bases. The clonotype comes from a man aged 25-40 years in good health. The CDR3 region is CASSLLAERYNEQFF. The CDR3 DNA is TGCGCCAGCAGCTTACTAGCGGAGCGTTACAATGAGCAGTTCTTC.